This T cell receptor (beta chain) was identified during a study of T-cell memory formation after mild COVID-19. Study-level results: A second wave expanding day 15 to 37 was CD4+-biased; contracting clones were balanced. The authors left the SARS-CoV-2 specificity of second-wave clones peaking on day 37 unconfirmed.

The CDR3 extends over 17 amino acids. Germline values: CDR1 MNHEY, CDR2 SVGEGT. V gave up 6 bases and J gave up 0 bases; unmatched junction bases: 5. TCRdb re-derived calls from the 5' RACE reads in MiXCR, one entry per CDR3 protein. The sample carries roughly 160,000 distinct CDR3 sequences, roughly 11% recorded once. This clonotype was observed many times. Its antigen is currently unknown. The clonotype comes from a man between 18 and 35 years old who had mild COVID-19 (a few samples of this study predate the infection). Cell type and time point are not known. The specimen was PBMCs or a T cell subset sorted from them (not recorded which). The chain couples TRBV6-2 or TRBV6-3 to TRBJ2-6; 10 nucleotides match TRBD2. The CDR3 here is CASSRTSGFSGANVLTF. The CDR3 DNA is TGTGCCAGCAGCCGGACTAGCGGCTTCTCTGGGGCCAACGTCCTGACTTTC.